These 21 T cell receptor beta chains were all obtained from the same sample, sequenced in a study of T cell repertoires in cytomegalovirus infection. MiXCR, run by TCRdb on the reads, gives a single entry per CDR3 protein. The table includes 150,000 or so distinct CDR3 sequences, roughly 20% detected once. No antigens are known for them. Sequencing was performed on CD8+ T cells from cultured PBMCs, taken from culture after CMV antigen stimulation. All receptors derive from a human donor in good health (CMV status not recorded). Some clones in this sample may be carry-over from other donors' samples.

V is TRBV6-6 and J is TRBJ2-4; D unresolved. The CDR3 totals 17 residues. Germline lookup yields CDR1 MNHNY and CDR2 SVGAGI (reference sequence). Deletions cut 2 bases from V and 2 bases from J, with 16 bases between. The CDR3 DNA follows: TGTGCCAGCAGTTACACCCACGGACCGGATCCCAAAAACATTCAGTACTTC. It codes for CASSYTHGPDPKNIQYF.

This clonotype appeared a single time. The chain couples TRBV7-7 to TRBJ1-1; D unclear. CDR3 length: 14 residues. CDR1 is SSHAT and CDR2 is FNYEAQ in the germline V gene (reference sequence). The V end was cut by 1 base, the J end by 4 bases, with 10 bases between. The CDR3 protein is CASSLDTGSTEAFF. The DNA for the CDR3 is TGTGCCAGCAGCTTAGATACGGGAAGCACTGAAGCTTTCTTT.

J is TRBJ2-3 and V is TRBV7-6; 7 bases are a match to TRBD2. Germline V gene data show CDR1 as SGHVS and CDR2 as FNYEAQ. V dropped 2 bases and J dropped 2; count of bases not matched to a gene: 13. The CDR3 is 18 residues long. CDR3 coding DNA: TGTGCCAGCAGCTTAACGAATTCCTGGACTAGATTCACAGATACGCAGTATTTT. This gives the protein CASSLTNSWTRFTDTQYF.

In its sample, this clonotype was seen a few times. CDR3 protein: CSVKGGTGPNNEQFF. CDR3 coding DNA: TGCAGCGTTAAGGGGGGGACAGGTCCAAACAATGAGCAGTTCTTC. This chain links TRBV29-1 with TRBJ2-1, with D possibly TRBD1 on 8 matching bases. CDR1 is SQVTM, CDR2 ANQGSEA, per germline. V was trimmed by 5 bases and J by 5 bases, leaving 19 bases between them. This CDR3 region has 15 residues.

The chain links TRBV9 to TRBJ2-1, with unresolved D. V lost 0 bases and J 9 bases, leaving 13 bases between the germline ends. CDR1 is SGDLS, CDR2 YYNGEE, per germline. The CDR3 extends over 14 amino acids. The CDR3 here is CASSVAGSSPEQFF. The CDR3 DNA reads as TGTGCCAGCAGCGTAGCCGGTAGTAGTCCTGAGCAGTTCTTC.

Only a few counts were recorded for this clonotype. The J gene is TRBJ1-5, the V gene TRBV7-8; D might be TRBD1 (5 bases). This CDR3 spans 16 amino acids. Germline lookup yields CDR1 SGHVS and CDR2 FQNEAQ. V lost 0 bases and J 1 base, leaving 10 bases between the germline ends. The CDR3 DNA sequence: TGTGCCAGCAGCTTAGCCCCCAGGGTCAGCAATCAGCCCCAGCATTTT. Translating it yields CASSLAPRVSNQPQHF.

This clonotype occurred a few times. This chain connects TRBV4-3 to TRBJ2-3; perhaps TRBD2 as D (6 bases). Deletions cut 2 bases from V and 2 bases from J, with 20 bases between. The CDR3 loop spans 18 amino acids. Germline values: CDR1 LGHNA, CDR2 YSLEER. CDR3 in DNA: TGCGCCAGCAGCCAAATTAACTCGGGACTGGGCTACACAGATACGCAGTATTTT. As protein: CASSQINSGLGYTDTQYF.

The chain is built from TRBV9 and TRBJ2-5; 7 nucleotides align to TRBD1. This CDR3 contains 15 residues. J gave up 3 bases and V 2 bases, and 7 bases lay outside the gene matches. Germline V gene sequence: CDR1 SGDLS, CDR2 YYNGEE. CDR3 region: CASSVRQGEEETQYF. The CDR3 DNA sequence: TGTGCCAGCAGCGTCAGACAGGGAGAAGAAGAGACCCAGTACTTC.

This clonotype was recorded a few times. V is TRBV7-2 and J is TRBJ2-7; D remains ambiguous. Trimming took 4 bases from V and 0 from J, leaving 19 bases between them. Germline CDR1 and CDR2: SGHTA and FQGNSA. The CDR3 spans 17 residues. The CDR3 protein is CASSSSEAGRSSYEQYF. As DNA, the CDR3 is TGTGCCAGCAGCTCGAGTGAGGCAGGCCGGAGCTCCTACGAGCAGTACTTC.

This clonotype is judged medium-sized (0.01 to 0.1%). This chain connects TRBV7-9 to TRBJ2-1; the match to TRBD2 covers 10 bases. With 7 bases clipped from V and 7 bases from J, the junction kept 16 bases outside the gene matches. This CDR3 has 17 residues. Germline V gene lookup returns CDR1 SEHNR and CDR2 FQNEAQ (reference sequence). CDR3 nucleotide sequence: TGTGCCAGCACCCTACCATCCGGGGCTAGCGGGGGTAATGAGCAGTTCTTC. Its protein product is CASTLPSGASGGNEQFF.

The rearrangement uses TRBV12-5 and TRBJ1-5, with unresolved D. Germline V lookup: CDR1 LGHNT, CDR2 FRNRAP. The CDR3 extends over 15 amino acids. Trimming left V 4 bases short and J 9 bases short, with 19 bases between. In DNA form, the CDR3 reads TGTGCTAGTGGTTCCCCCGATGATCGCCTTGGGCCCCAGCATTTT. Encoded protein: CASGSPDDRLGPQHF.

This clonotype turned up a few times. The rearrangement joins TRBV27 to TRBJ2-7, with no clear D. CDR1 is MNHEY, CDR2 SMNVEV, per germline (reference sequence). V lost 6 bases, J lost 3 bases, and 15 bases lay in between. The CDR3 has 14 amino acids. The CDR3 DNA is TGTGCCAGCAGCCTCGGACCGACGAGCTACGAGCAGTACTTC. Translated: CASSLGPTSYEQYF.

The chain uses TRBV11-2 and TRBJ1-2; 8 nucleotides line up with TRBD1. Germline V gene sequence: CDR1 SGHAT, CDR2 FQNNGV. The trim removed 6 bases at V and 6 bases at J, leaving 6 bases unmatched. There are 13 residues in the CDR3. CDR3: CASSPTGGHGYTF. CDR3 coding DNA: TGTGCCAGCAGTCCTACAGGGGGTCATGGCTACACCTTC. Variable domain in full (rest from reference TRBV11-2 and TRBJ1-2): EAGVAQSPRYKIIEKRQSVAFWCNPISGHATLYWYQQILGQGPKLLIQFQNNGVVDDSQLPKDRFSAERLKGVDSTLKIQPAKLEDSAVYLCASSPTGGHGYTFGSGTRLTVV.

This chain joins TRBV11-2 and TRBJ2-1; 8 bases map to TRBD2. Unmatched junction bases numbered 8, after V lost 4 bases and J lost 6 bases. The CDR3 covers 15 residues. Germline V gene data show CDR1 as SGHAT and CDR2 as FQNNGV. The CDR3 spells CASSSVGRGGNEQFF. As DNA, the CDR3 is TGTGCCAGCAGCTCGGTGGGCCGGGGGGGCAATGAGCAGTTCTTC.

The chain has TRBV7-8 and TRBJ2-3, with no clear D. This CDR3 region has 15 residues. Germline lookup yields CDR1 SGHVS and CDR2 FQNEAQ. Deletions cut 1 base from V and 2 bases from J, with 10 bases between. The CDR3 DNA is TGTGCCAGCAGCTTAGTGGGCACGACCACAGATACGCAGTATTTT. It translates to CASSLVGTTTDTQYF.

The gene calls are TRBV2 and TRBJ1-2; tentative D call: TRBD1 (6 bases). The CDR3 has 15 residues. CDR1 and CDR2 (germline): SNHLY, FYNNEI. The CDR3 bases are TGTGCACTCAGGGGCGCTACTTCCTCCCCTGCCGGCTACACCTTC. Protein: CALRGATSSPAGYTF.

The table lists this clonotype with a few counts. J is TRBJ2-7 and V is TRBV7-2, with D perhaps TRBD1 (6 bases). This CDR3 has 14 residues. V lost 6 bases to trimming and J lost 2 bases, with 14 bases between them. Germline CDR1 and CDR2: SGHTA and FQGNSA. CDR3 sequence: CASSARDTAYEQYF. For the CDR3, the DNA is TGTGCCAGCAGTGCTAGGGACACCGCCTACGAGCAGTACTTC. Drawing the rest from reference TRBV7-2 and TRBJ2-7, the complete variable domain is GAGVSQSPSNKVTEKGKDVELRCDPISGHTALYWYRQSLGQGLEFLIYFQGNSAPDKSGLPSDRFSAERTGGSVSTLTIQRTQQEDSAVYLCASSARDTAYEQYFGPGTRLTVT.

The sample holds many counts of this clonotype. This chain connects TRBV7-9 to TRBJ1-2; weak D call: TRBD1 (5 bases). Germline CDR1 SEHNR, CDR2 FQNEAQ (reference sequence). Trimming stripped 5 bases from V and 8 bases from J, with 15 bases between. The CDR3 has 13 residues. This CDR3 reads CASSRGGAGGYTF. CDR3 DNA sequence: TGTGCCAGCAGCCGCGGAGGGGCTGGGGGCTACACCTTC.

This clonotype occurred a few times. The chain couples TRBV11-2 to TRBJ2-3, with D possibly being TRBD1 (6 bases). The CDR3 runs to 15 residues. CDR1 and CDR2 from the germline V gene are SGHAT and FQNNGV. Trimming cost V 5 bases and J 0 bases, with 12 bases left between them. CDR3 sequence reads: CASSQQGASTDTQYF. For the CDR3, the DNA is TGTGCCAGCAGCCAACAGGGAGCTAGCACAGATACGCAGTATTTT.

The gene calls are TRBV20-1 and TRBJ2-3, with 8 bases lining up with TRBD1. The V and J ends lost 5 bases and 3 bases, in that order; junction bases with no gene match: 4. This CDR3 contains 13 residues. Germline V gives CDR1 DFQATT, CDR2 SNEGSKA (reference sequence). CDR3 nucleotide sequence: TGCAGTGCTCGGGACAGGCTTACAGATACGCAGTATTTT. Protein product: CSARDRLTDTQYF.

This clonotype came up a few times. The V and J genes are TRBV12-3 or TRBV12-4 and TRBJ1-6; a possible D gene is TRBD1 (5 bases). CDR3 length: 14 residues. V dropped 1 base and J dropped 7 bases, with 8 bases sitting between them. This CDR3 is CASSLGQTNSPLHF. The CDR3 region has the DNA TGTGCCAGCAGTTTAGGACAGACAAATTCACCCCTCCACTTT.